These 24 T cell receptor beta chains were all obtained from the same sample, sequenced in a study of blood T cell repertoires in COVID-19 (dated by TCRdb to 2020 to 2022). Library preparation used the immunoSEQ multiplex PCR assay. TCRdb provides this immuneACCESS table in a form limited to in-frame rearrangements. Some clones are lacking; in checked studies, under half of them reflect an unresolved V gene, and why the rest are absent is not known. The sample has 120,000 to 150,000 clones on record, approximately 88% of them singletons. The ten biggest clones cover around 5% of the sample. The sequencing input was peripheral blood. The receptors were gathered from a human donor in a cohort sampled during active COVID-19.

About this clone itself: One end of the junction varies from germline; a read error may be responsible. The CDR3 loop is CASSLWTGGTDTQYF. The CDR3 DNA reads TGTGCCAGCAGTCTATGGACAGGGGGTACAGATACGCAGTATTTT. V gene TRBV28 combines with J gene TRBJ2-3; 10 bases align to TRBD1. The CDR3 sequence is 15 residues long. CDR1 and CDR2 from the germline V gene are MDHEN and SYDVKM.

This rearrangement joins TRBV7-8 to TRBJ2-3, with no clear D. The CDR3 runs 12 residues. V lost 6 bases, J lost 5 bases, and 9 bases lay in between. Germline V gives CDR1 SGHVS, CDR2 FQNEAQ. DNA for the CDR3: TGTGCCAGCAGGTTTATCCTAGATACGCAGTATTTT. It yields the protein CASRFILDTQYF.

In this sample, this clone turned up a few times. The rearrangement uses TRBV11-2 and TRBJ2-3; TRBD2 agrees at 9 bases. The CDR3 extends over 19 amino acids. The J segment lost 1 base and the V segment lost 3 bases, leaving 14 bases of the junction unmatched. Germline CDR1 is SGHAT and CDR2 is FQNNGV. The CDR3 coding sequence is TGTGCCAGCAGCTTCCCCAGTGATTCTAGCGGGATTGGCACAGATACGCAGTATTTT. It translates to CASSFPSDSSGIGTDTQYF.

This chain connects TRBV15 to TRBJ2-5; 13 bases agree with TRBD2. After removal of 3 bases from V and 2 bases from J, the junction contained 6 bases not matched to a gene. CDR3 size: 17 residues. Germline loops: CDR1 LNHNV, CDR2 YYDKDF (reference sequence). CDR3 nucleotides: TGTGCCACCAGCAGGGGACTAGCGGGGCTCTCTCAAGAGACCCAGTACTTC. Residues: CATSRGLAGLSQETQYF.

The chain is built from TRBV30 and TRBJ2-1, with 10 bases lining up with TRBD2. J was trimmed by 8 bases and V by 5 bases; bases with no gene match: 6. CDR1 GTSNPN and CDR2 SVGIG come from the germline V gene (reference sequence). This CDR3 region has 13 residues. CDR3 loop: CAWSSGSLDEQFF. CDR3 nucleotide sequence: TGTGCCTGGTCTAGCGGGAGCCTGGATGAGCAGTTCTTC. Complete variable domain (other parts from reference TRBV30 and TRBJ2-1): SQTIHQWPATLVQPVGSPLSLECTVEGTSNPNLYWYRQAAGRGLQLLFYSVGIGQISSEVPQNLSASRPQDRQFILSSKKLLLSDSGFYLCAWSSGSLDEQFFGPGTRLTVL.

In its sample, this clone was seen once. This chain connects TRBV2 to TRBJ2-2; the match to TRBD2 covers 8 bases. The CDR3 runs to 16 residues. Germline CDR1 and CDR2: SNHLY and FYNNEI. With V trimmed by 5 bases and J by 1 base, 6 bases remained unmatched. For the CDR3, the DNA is TGTGCCAGCAGTCGCCAAAGCGGGGGGAACACCGGGGAGCTGTTTTTT. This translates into CASSRQSGGNTGELFF.

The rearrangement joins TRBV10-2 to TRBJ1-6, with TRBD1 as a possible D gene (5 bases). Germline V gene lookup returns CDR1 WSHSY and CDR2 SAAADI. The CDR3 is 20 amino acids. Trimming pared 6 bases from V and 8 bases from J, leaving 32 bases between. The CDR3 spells CASSSASGFFNPLKYSPLHF. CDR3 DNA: TGCGCCAGCAGCTCCGCGTCAGGGTTCTTTAACCCCTTGAAATATTCACCCCTCCACTTT.

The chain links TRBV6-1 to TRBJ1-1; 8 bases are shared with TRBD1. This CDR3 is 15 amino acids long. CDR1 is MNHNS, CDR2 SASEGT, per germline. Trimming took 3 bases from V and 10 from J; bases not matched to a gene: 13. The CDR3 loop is CASSDTLDRARRAFF. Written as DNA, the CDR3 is TGTGCCAGCAGTGACACCTTGGACAGGGCCAGGCGAGCTTTCTTT.

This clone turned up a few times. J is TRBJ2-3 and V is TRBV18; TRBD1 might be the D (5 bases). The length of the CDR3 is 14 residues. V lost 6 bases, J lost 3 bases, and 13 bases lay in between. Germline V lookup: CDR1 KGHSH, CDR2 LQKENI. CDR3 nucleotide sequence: TGTGCCAGCTCGTCTCAGGGCCAGACAGATACGCAGTATTTT. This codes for CASSSQGQTDTQYF.

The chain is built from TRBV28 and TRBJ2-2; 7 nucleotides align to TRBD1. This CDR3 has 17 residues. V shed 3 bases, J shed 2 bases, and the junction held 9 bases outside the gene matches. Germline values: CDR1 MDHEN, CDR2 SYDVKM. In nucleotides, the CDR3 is TGTGCCAGCAGTTTCGACAGGGCCCAATTAAACACCGGGGAGCTGTTTTTT. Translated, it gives CASSFDRAQLNTGELFF.

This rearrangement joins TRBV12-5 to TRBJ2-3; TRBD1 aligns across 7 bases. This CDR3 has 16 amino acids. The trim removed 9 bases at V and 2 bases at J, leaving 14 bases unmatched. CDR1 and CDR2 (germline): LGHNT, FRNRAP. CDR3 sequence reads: CARKEIRTGDTDTQYF. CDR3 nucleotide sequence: TGTGCTAGAAAAGAAATTCGGACAGGAGACACAGATACGCAGTATTTT.

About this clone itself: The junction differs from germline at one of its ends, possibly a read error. CDR3 coding DNA: TGTGCTAGCAGCCTGTACCGGGCGGGCGGATTCAATCAGCCCCAGCATTTT. Its protein product is CASSLYRAGGFNQPQHF. The chain recombines TRBV7-7 with TRBJ1-5, with unresolved D. CDR1 and CDR2 (germline): SSHAT, FNYEAQ (reference sequence). The CDR3 consists of 17 residues.

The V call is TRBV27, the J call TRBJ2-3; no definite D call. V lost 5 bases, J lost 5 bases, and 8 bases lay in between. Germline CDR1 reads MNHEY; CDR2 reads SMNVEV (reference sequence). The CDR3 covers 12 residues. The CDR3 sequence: CASSLPGDTQYF. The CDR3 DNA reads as TGTGCCAGCAGTCTCCCCGGAGATACGCAGTATTTT.

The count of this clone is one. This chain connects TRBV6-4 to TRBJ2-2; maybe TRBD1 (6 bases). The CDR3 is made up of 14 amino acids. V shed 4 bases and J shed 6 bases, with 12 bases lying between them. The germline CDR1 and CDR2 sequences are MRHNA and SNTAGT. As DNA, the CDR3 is TGTGCCAGCAGTGTATCACAGGGTGCCGGGGAGCTGTTTTTT. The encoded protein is CASSVSQGAGELFF.

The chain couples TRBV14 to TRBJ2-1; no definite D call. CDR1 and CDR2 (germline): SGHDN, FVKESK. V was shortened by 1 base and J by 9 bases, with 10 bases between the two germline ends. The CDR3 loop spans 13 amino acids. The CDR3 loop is CASSQVPGSEQFF. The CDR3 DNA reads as TGTGCCAGCAGCCAAGTACCCGGGTCTGAGCAGTTCTTC.

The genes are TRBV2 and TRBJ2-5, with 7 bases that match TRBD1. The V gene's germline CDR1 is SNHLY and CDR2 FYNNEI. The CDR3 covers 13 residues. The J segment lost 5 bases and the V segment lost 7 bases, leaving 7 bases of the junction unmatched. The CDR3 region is CASKGALGETQYF. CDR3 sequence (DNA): TGTGCCAGCAAGGGGGCCTTAGGGGAGACCCAGTACTTC.

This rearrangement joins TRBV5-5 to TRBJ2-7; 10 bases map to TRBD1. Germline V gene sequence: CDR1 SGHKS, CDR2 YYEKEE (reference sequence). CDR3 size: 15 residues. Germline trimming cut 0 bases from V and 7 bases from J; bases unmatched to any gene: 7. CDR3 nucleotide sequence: TGTGCCAGCAGCTTGGACGGGACAGGGGCCGGAGAGCAGTACGTC. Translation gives CASSLDGTGAGEQYV.

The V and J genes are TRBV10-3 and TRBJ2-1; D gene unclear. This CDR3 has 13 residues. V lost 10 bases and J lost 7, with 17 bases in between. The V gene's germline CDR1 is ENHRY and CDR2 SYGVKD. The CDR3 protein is CATAAYRGNEQFF. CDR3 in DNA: TGTGCCACCGCTGCCTATAGAGGAAATGAGCAGTTCTTC.

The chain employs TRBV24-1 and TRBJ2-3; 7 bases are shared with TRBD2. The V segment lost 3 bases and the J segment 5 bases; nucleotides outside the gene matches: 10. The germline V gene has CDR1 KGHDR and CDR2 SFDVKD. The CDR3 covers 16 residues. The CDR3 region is CATSDPSGTGGDTQYF. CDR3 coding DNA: TGTGCCACCAGTGATCCGAGCGGGACGGGAGGAGATACGCAGTATTTT.

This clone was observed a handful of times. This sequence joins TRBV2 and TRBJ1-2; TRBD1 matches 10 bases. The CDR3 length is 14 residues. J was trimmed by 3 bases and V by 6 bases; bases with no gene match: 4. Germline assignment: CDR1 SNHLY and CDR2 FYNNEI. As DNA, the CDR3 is TGTGCCAGCAGGACGGGACAGGGGCACTATGGCTACACCTTC. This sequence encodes CASRTGQGHYGYTF.

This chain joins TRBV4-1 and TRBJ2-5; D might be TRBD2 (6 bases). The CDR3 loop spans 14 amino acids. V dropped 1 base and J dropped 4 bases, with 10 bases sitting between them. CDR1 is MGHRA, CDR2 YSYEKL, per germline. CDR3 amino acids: CASSQAGETETQYF. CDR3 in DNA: TGCGCCAGCAGCCAAGCGGGAGAAACAGAGACCCAGTACTTC.

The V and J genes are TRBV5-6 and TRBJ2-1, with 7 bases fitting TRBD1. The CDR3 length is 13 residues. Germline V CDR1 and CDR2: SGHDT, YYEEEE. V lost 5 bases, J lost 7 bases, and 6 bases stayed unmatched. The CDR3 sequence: CASRRGQRNEQFF. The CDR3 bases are TGTGCCAGCAGACGGGGACAGCGGAATGAGCAGTTCTTC.

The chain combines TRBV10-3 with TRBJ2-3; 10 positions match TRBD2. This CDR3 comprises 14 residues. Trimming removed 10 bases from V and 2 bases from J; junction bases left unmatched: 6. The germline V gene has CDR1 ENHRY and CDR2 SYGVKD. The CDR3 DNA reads TGTGCCACCCGGACTAGCGGAACCACAGATACGCAGTATTTT. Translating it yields CATRTSGTTDTQYF.

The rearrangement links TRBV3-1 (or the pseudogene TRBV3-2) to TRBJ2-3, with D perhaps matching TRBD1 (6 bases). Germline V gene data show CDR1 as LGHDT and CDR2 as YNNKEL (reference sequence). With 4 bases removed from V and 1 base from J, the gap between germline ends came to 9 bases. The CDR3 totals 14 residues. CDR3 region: CASSRAGGTDTQYF. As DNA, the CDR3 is TGTGCCAGCAGCCGAGCAGGGGGCACAGATACGCAGTATTTT.